This TCR beta chain is from a study of blood T cell repertoires in COVID-19. Study-level information: The origin of the acute and convalescent COVID-19 samples was the United States, Italy and Spain.

In the original analysis: Nucleated cell counts were estimated from reference gene primer amplification. Profiling relied on immunoSEQ multiplex PCR, and the TCRdb table lists in-frame clones only, not all of them. The DNA was the basis for D and trimming; V, J and clone size are from that table. The sample lists around 250,000 clones, about nine tenths seen once, with around 8.8% in the top ten. Germline-derived CDR1 and CDR2 are MNHEY and SVGAGI. The length of the CDR3 is 14 residues. With V trimmed by 5 bases and J by 4 bases, 7 bases remained unmatched. This sequence was found in a man in his forties with active or convalescent COVID-19. Sequencing was done on a sample of peripheral blood. The chain links TRBV6-5 to TRBJ1-2; 7 bases line up with TRBD1. Here the CDR3 reads CASSMVEGAYGYTF. CDR3 DNA: TGTGCCAGCAGTATGGTGGAGGGGGCCTATGGCTACACCTTC.